This T cell receptor beta chain was retrieved from a study of blood T cell repertoires in COVID-19. Study-wide context: The analysed material was cDNA or gDNA that came from T cells, B-cell-depleted T cells, or PBMCs.

Seattle cases were enrolled at active infection and followed longitudinally. CDR3 size: 16 residues. CDR1 SNHLY and CDR2 FYNNEI come from the germline V gene. Between the trimmed V and J ends, which lost 5 bases and 0 bases, there was a span of 16 bases. Per the authors' pipeline: Amplification of reference gene primers provided the estimated nucleated cell counts. The method was immunoSEQ multiplex PCR; TCRdb's version includes in-frame clones alone and lacks a portion of them. For V, J and clone size, that table is used; D and trimming come from the DNA. The table lists around 200,000 clones, about 84% of them singletons, with 15% to 20% in the top ten.

This clonotype originated in a person aged 65-85 years with COVID-19, enrolled during active disease. Sequenced sample: peripheral blood. J is TRBJ1-2 and V is TRBV2; D is unclear. This CDR3 is CASSPLRGKANYGYTF. As DNA, the CDR3 is TGTGCCAGCAGTCCCCTGCGCGGGAAAGCTAACTATGGCTACACCTTC.